This T cell receptor (beta chain) was retrieved from a study of PD-L1 blockade in urothelial cancer. About the study: As for prior chemotherapy regimens, patients had received 0 to 3. Blood analyses occurred 3 weeks (second dose) and 6 weeks post treatment start.

Sequenced by immunoSEQ multiplex PCR; TCRdb stores in-frame clones only, minus some. Altogether around 82,000 clones are present, roughly 89% being singletons, with the ten largest covering around 1.9%. Time point reported: pretreatment peripheral blood. Patients were living with locally advanced or metastatic urothelial carcinoma. This sequence originates from a man aged 55 to 69 with urothelial cancer. Sequenced here: PBMCs, sampled around atezolizumab (anti-PD-L1) treatment.

The CDR3 spells CASSWSSSGPYEQYF. As DNA, the CDR3 is TGTGCCAGCAGTTGGTCGTCTAGCGGCCCCTACGAGCAGTACTTC. The chain is built from TRBV27 and TRBJ2-7, with 7 nucleotides matching TRBD2. The CDR3 loop spans 15 amino acids. Germline values: CDR1 MNHEY, CDR2 SMNVEV (reference sequence). The trim removed 4 bases at V and 2 bases at J, leaving 8 bases unmatched.